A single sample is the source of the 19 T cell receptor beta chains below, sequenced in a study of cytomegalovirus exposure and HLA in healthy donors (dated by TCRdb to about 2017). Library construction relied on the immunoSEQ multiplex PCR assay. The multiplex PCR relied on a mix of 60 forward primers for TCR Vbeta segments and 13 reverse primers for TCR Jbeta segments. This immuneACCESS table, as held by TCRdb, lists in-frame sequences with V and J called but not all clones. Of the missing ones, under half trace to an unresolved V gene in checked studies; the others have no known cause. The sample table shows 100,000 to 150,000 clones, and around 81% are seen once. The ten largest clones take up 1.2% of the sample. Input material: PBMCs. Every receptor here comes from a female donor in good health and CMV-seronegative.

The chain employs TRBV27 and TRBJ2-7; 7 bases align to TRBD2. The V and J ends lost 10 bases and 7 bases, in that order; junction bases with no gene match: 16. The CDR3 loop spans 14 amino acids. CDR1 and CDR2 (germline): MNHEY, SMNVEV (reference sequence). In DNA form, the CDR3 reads TGTGCCACCTCAAGGGGCGGGAGCTTGAGAGAGCAGTACTTC. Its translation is CATSRGGSLREQYF.

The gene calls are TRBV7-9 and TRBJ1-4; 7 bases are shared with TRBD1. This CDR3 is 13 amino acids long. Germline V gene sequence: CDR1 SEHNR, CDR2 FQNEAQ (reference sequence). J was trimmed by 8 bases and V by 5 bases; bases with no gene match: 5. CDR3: CASSGRTGEKLFF. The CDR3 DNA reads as TGTGCCAGCAGCGGCAGGACAGGCGAAAAACTGTTTTTT.

CDR3 region: CASSSSNNDYGYTF. The CDR3 nucleotides are TGTGCCAGCAGCTCCTCGAACAATGACTATGGCTACACCTTC. This sequence joins TRBV7-8 and TRBJ1-2; D gene ambiguous. The CDR3 is 14 residues long. CDR1 is SGHVS, CDR2 FQNEAQ, per germline. The V gene lost 4 bases and the J gene lost 3 bases, with 12 bases spanning the gap.

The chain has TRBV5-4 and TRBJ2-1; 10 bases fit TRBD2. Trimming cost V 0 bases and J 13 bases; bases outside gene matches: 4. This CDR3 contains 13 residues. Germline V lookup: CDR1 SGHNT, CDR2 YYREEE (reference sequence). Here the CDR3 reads CASSLALAGDQFF. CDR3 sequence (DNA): TGTGCCAGCAGCTTGGCCCTAGCGGGAGATCAGTTCTTC.

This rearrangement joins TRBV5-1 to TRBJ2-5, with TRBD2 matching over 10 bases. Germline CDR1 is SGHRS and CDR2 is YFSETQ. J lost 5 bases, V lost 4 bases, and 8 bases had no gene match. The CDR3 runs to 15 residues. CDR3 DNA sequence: TGCGCCAGCAGCCGGACTAGCGGCGAGGGGGAGACCCAGTACTTC. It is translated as CASSRTSGEGETQYF.

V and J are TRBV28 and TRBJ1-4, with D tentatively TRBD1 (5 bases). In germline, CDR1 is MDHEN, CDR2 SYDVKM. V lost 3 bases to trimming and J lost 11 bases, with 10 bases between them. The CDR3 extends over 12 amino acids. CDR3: CASSFIGGKLFF. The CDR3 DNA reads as TGTGCCAGCAGTTTTATCGGGGGGAAACTGTTTTTT.

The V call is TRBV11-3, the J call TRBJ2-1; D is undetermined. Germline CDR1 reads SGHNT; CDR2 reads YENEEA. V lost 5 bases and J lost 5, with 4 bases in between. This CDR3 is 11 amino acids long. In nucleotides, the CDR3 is TGTGCCAGCAGCCGGGACAATGAGCAGTTCTTC. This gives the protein CASSRDNEQFF.

CDR3 in amino acids: CASSRYPGQGYEQYF. The CDR3 region has the DNA TGTGCCAGTAGTCGATATCCGGGACAGGGGTACGAGCAGTACTTC. This chain uses TRBV19 with TRBJ2-7; TRBD1 matches 10 bases. The ends lost 5 bases at V and 4 bases at J; junction bases unmatched: 8. Germline assignment: CDR1 LNHDA and CDR2 SQIVND (reference sequence). This CDR3 comprises 15 residues.

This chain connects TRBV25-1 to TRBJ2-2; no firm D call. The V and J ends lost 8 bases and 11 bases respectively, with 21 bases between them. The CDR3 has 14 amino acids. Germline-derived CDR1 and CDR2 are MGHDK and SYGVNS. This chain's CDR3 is CASSSGIGLSELFF. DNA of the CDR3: TGTGCCAGCTCTTCGGGTATTGGGTTGAGTGAGCTGTTTTTT.

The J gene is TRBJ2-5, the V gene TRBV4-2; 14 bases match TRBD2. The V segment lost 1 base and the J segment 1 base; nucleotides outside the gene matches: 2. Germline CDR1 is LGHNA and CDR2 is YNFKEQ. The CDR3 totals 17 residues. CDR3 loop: CASSQGGLAGGQETQYF. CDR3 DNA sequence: TGTGCCAGCAGCCAAGGAGGACTAGCGGGAGGCCAAGAGACCCAGTACTTC.

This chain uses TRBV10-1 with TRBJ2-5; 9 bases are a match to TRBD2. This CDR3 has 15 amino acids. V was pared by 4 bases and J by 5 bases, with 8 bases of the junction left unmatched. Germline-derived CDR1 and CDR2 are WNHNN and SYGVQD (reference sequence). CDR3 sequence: CASSGGSGGWETQYF. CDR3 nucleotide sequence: TGCGCCAGCAGTGGAGGTAGCGGGGGCTGGGAGACCCAGTACTTC.

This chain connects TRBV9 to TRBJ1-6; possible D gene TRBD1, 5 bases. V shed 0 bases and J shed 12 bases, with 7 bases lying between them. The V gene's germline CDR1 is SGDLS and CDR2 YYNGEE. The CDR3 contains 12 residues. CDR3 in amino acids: CASSVGGVPLHF. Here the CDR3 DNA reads TGTGCCAGCAGCGTAGGGGGGGTACCCCTCCACTTT. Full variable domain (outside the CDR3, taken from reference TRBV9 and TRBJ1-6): DSGVTQTPKHLITATGQRVTLRCSPRSGDLSVYWYQQSLDQGLQFLIQYYNGEERAKGNILERFSAQQFPDLHSELNLSSLELGDSALYFCASSVGGVPLHFGNGTRLTVT.

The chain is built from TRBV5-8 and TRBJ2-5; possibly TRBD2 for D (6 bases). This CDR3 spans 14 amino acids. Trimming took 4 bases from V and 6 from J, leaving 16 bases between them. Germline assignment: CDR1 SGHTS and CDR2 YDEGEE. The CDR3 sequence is CASSQGGGSKTQYF. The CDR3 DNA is TGTGCCAGCAGCCAAGGAGGAGGGAGTAAGACCCAGTACTTC. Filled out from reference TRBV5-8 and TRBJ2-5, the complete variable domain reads EAGVTQSPTHLIKTRGQQATLRCSPISGHTSVYWYQQALGLGLQFLLWYDEGEERNRGNFPPRFSGRQFPNYSSELNVNALELEDSALYLCASSQGGGSKTQYFGPGTRLLVL.

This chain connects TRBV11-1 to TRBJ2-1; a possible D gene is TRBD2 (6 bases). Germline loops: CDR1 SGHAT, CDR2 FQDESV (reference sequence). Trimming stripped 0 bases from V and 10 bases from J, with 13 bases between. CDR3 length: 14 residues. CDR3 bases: TGTGCCAGCAGCTTAGCGGGGAGCGGAGGGGAGCAGTTCTTC. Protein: CASSLAGSGGEQFF.

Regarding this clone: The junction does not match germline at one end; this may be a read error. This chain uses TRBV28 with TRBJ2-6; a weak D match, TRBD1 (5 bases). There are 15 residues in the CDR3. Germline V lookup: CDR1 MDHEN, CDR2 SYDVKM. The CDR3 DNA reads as TGTGCCAGCAACCCAGCAGGGTCTGGGGCCAACGGCCTGACTTTC. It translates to CASNPAGSGANGLTF.

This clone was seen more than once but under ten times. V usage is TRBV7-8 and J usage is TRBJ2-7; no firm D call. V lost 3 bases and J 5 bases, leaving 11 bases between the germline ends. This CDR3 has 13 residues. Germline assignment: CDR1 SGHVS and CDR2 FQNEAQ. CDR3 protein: CASSLPTRDEQYF. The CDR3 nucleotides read TGTGCCAGCAGCTTGCCCACCCGGGACGAGCAGTACTTC.

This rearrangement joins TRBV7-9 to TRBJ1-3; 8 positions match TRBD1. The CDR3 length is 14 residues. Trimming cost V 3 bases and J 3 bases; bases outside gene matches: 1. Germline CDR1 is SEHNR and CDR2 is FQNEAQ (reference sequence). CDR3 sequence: CASSFDRGGNTIYF. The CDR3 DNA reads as TGTGCCAGCAGCTTCGACAGGGGTGGAAACACCATATATTTT.

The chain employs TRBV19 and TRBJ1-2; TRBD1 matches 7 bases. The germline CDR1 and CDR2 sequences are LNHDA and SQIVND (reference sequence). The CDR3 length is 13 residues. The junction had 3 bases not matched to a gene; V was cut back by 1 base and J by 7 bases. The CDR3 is CASSIGQGRGYTF. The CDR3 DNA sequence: TGTGCCAGTAGTATAGGACAGGGACGTGGCTACACCTTC.

The CDR3 DNA reads TGTGCCAGCAGCCAAGATTTCCAGGCCGCGTTCTTC. It specifies CASSQDFQAAFF. The V call is TRBV14, the J call TRBJ2-1; D not resolved. V shed 0 bases and J shed 15 bases, with 12 bases lying between them. The CDR3 covers 12 residues. The V gene's germline CDR1 is SGHDN and CDR2 FVKESK.